The 32 T cell receptor beta chains below all came from one sample that was sequenced in a study of PD-L1 blockade in urothelial cancer. Using immunoSEQ multiplex PCR, the repertoire was profiled, and TCRdb retains in-frame clones only, with some absent. The repertoire holds approximately 65,000 clones, with approximately 88% as singletons. Source: PBMCs, taken around atezolizumab (anti-PD-L1) treatment. These receptors were collected from a man between 60 and 75 years old with urothelial cancer.

The chain uses TRBV5-6 and TRBJ2-1; D call uncertain. Germline CDR1 is SGHDT and CDR2 is YYEEEE. The CDR3 spans 11 residues. V lost 2 bases and J 5 bases, leaving 2 bases between the germline ends. CDR3 nucleotides: TGTGCCAGCAGCTTCAACAATGAGCAGTTCTTC. Protein sequence: CASSFNNEQFF.

The V gene is TRBV5-1, the J gene TRBJ2-4, with 7 bases identical to TRBD1. The ends lost 5 bases at V and 4 bases at J; junction bases unmatched: 9. Germline values: CDR1 SGHRS, CDR2 YFSETQ. There are 15 residues in the CDR3. CDR3 DNA sequence: TGCGCCAGCAGTCAGGGGGATCCGCTAAAAAACATTCAGTACTTC. Encoded protein: CASSQGDPLKNIQYF.

V usage is TRBV7-2 and J usage is TRBJ1-3; D is ambiguous. The CDR3 totals 15 residues. CDR1 SGHTA and CDR2 FQGNSA come from the germline V gene. The V end lost 5 bases, the J end lost 2 bases, and 13 bases lay between the germline ends. CDR3 bases: TGTGCCAGCAGCCGCGCGAGTGTCCCTGGAAACACCATATATTTT. It codes for CASSRASVPGNTIYF.

This clone was recorded a few times. The V gene is TRBV7-2, the J gene TRBJ2-7, with D perhaps TRBD2 (7 bases). Germline CDR1 is SGHTA and CDR2 is FQGNSA. V was pared by 5 bases and J by 0 bases, with 20 bases between. The CDR3 is 17 amino acids. The CDR3 region has the DNA TGTGCCAGCAGCAACAACCGGTGGGGGGGCCCCTCCTACGAGCAGTACTTC. Residues: CASSNNRWGGPSYEQYF.

The chain carries TRBV30 and TRBJ2-7, with 10 bases aligning to TRBD1. V lost 3 bases to trimming and J lost 5 bases; unmatched junction nucleotides: 7. This CDR3 is built from 14 residues. Germline V gene sequence: CDR1 GTSNPN, CDR2 SVGIG (reference sequence). This chain's CDR3 is CAWRGRDRGHEQYF. The CDR3 bases are TGTGCCTGGAGGGGAAGGGACAGGGGCCACGAGCAGTACTTC.

The chain recombines TRBV19 with TRBJ1-5; the match to TRBD1 covers 10 bases. This CDR3 has 14 amino acids. V lost 10 bases to trimming and J lost 6 bases; unmatched junction nucleotides: 9. Germline-derived CDR1 and CDR2 are LNHDA and SQIVND (reference sequence). The CDR3, as DNA: TGTGCCACTCGACAGGGGGCGCGGGGTCAGCCCCAGCATTTT. This codes for CATRQGARGQPQHF.

V is TRBV25-1 and J is TRBJ2-5, with D tentatively TRBD1 (6 bases). Trimming stripped 4 bases from V and 3 bases from J, with 15 bases between. This CDR3 has 15 amino acids. CDR1 and CDR2 (germline): MGHDK, SYGVNS. The CDR3 protein is CASSGNREMKETQYF. The CDR3 DNA reads as TGTGCCAGCAGTGGAAACAGGGAGATGAAAGAGACCCAGTACTTC.

The chain carries TRBV5-5 and TRBJ2-7; either TRBD1 or TRBD2 may supply D (9 bases each). V was shortened by 5 bases and J by 0 bases, with 27 bases between the two germline ends. Germline-derived CDR1 and CDR2 are SGHKS and YYEKEE (reference sequence). The CDR3 consists of 19 residues. The CDR3 sequence is CASRPDRGASGAISYEQYF. CDR3 DNA sequence: TGTGCCAGCAGACCCGACAGGGGGGCTAGCGGGGCCATCTCCTACGAGCAGTACTTC.

This clone came up a few times. V gene TRBV29-1 combines with J gene TRBJ2-5; 11 nucleotides match TRBD2. J gave up 2 bases and V 1 base, and 3 bases lay outside the gene matches. Germline V gene lookup returns CDR1 SQVTM and CDR2 ANQGSEA. The CDR3 has 15 amino acids. In DNA, the CDR3 is TGCAGCGTTGAAGTACTAGCGGGGGAACAAGAGACCCAGTACTTC. Translating it yields CSVEVLAGEQETQYF.

V gene TRBV2 combines with J gene TRBJ2-1; a possible D gene is TRBD2 (6 bases). This CDR3 contains 15 residues. The V end was cut by 7 bases, the J end by 0 bases, with 13 bases between. CDR1 SNHLY and CDR2 FYNNEI come from the germline V gene. CDR3 sequence (DNA): TGTGCCAGCAATAATCCGGGACTCTCCTACAATGAGCAGTTCTTC. As protein: CASNNPGLSYNEQFF. Full variable domain (remainder filled in from reference TRBV2 and TRBJ2-1): EPEVTQTPSHQVTQMGQEVILRCVPISNHLYFYWYRQILGQKVEFLVSFYNNEISEKSEIFDDQFSVERPDGSNFTLKIRSTKLEDSAMYFCASNNPGLSYNEQFFGPGTRLTVL.

V usage is TRBV6-1 and J usage is TRBJ1-4; D is ambiguous. The V end was cut by 6 bases, the J end by 7 bases, with 9 bases between. The germline CDR1 and CDR2 sequences are MNHNS and SASEGT. The CDR3 is made up of 12 amino acids. The CDR3 coding sequence is TGTGCCAGCAGCGGGATGAGTGAAAAACTGTTTTTT. The encoded protein is CASSGMSEKLFF.

V is TRBV9 and J is TRBJ1-1; 8 bases line up with TRBD1. Germline CDR1 and CDR2: SGDLS and YYNGEE. The V gene end was trimmed by 3 bases and the J gene end by 4 bases; junction bases not matched to a gene: 11. The CDR3 runs 16 residues. DNA of the CDR3: TGTGCCAGCAGCGCTACAGGGGGGACTTACCTCACTGAAGCTTTCTTT. It translates to CASSATGGTYLTEAFF. The whole variable domain, remainder taken from reference TRBV9 and TRBJ1-1, is DSGVTQTPKHLITATGQRVTLRCSPRSGDLSVYWYQQSLDQGLQFLIQYYNGEERAKGNILERFSAQQFPDLHSELNLSSLELGDSALYFCASSATGGTYLTEAFFGQGTRLTVV.

The genes are TRBV5-6 and TRBJ2-3; no firm D call. V was clipped by 7 bases and J by 0 bases, with 9 bases between them. Germline loops: CDR1 SGHDT, CDR2 YYEEEE. The CDR3 is 13 amino acids. Here the CDR3 reads CASFLSSTDTQYF. The CDR3 region has the DNA TGTGCCAGCTTCTTGTCTAGCACAGATACGCAGTATTTT.

The chain uses TRBV27 and TRBJ2-5; 9 nucleotides align to TRBD2. The CDR3 runs 15 residues. Germline V gives CDR1 MNHEY, CDR2 SMNVEV (reference sequence). Trimming cost V 5 bases and J 7 bases; bases outside gene matches: 11. The CDR3 region is CASSLISGGRGTQYF. For the CDR3, the DNA is TGTGCCAGCAGTCTGATCAGCGGGGGGCGGGGGACCCAGTACTTC.

On this clone: The junction departs from the called germline gene at one end, perhaps through a read error. The chain has TRBV13 and TRBJ2-2; 10 positions match TRBD2. Germline V gene lookup returns CDR1 PRHDT and CDR2 FYEKMQ (reference sequence). The CDR3 totals 16 residues. In DNA form, the CDR3 reads TGTGCCAGCAGCATAGGACTAGCGGCGAACACCGGGGAGCTGTTTTTT. Translating gives CASSIGLAANTGELFF.

Turning to this clone: Additional DNA sequences in this sample encode the identical CDR3. The CDR3 DNA sequence: TGCGCCAGCAGCTTGCAGGGCACAGATACGCAGTATTTT. It codes for CASSLQGTDTQYF. This chain uses TRBV5-1 with TRBJ2-3; no definite D call. Germline V lookup: CDR1 SGHRS, CDR2 YFSETQ. The CDR3 extends over 13 amino acids. Trimming stripped 1 base from V and 1 base from J, with 4 bases between.

The chain combines TRBV5-6 with TRBJ1-2, with 9 bases lining up with TRBD1. Germline assignment: CDR1 SGHDT and CDR2 YYEEEE. The V and J ends lost 1 base and 3 bases, in that order; junction bases with no gene match: 4. The CDR3 runs to 15 residues. CDR3: CASSLYGTGYYGYTF. The CDR3 nucleotides read TGTGCCAGCAGCTTGTATGGGACAGGGTACTATGGCTACACCTTC. Full variable domain (missing parts from reference TRBV5-6 and TRBJ1-2): DAGVTQSPTHLIKTRGQQVTLRCSPKSGHDTVSWYQQALGQGPQFIFQYYEEEERQRGNFPDRFSGHQFPNYSSELNVNALLLGDSALYLCASSLYGTGYYGYTFGSGTRLTVV.

Only one count was recorded for this clone. The chain has TRBV5-1 and TRBJ2-3; 7 bases map to TRBD1. The V gene end was trimmed by 0 bases and the J gene end by 0 bases; junction bases not matched to a gene: 1. The V gene's germline CDR1 is SGHRS and CDR2 YFSETQ. This CDR3 is built from 15 residues. CDR3 nucleotide sequence: TGCGCCAGCAGCTTGGGGGACAGTAGCACAGATACGCAGTATTTT. Protein product: CASSLGDSSTDTQYF.

The V call is TRBV30, the J call TRBJ1-1; 11 bases match TRBD1. The germline V gene has CDR1 GTSNPN and CDR2 SVGIG (reference sequence). This CDR3 is built from 15 residues. Losses at the gene ends were 1 base for V and 11 bases for J; bases not matched to a gene: 12. The CDR3 sequence: CAWSALGQGARRAFF. The CDR3 DNA is TGTGCCTGGAGTGCCCTAGGACAGGGGGCTAGGCGGGCTTTCTTT.

This chain connects TRBV13 to TRBJ1-2; 7 positions agree with TRBD1. The CDR3 has 14 amino acids. CDR1 and CDR2 (germline): PRHDT, FYEKMQ (reference sequence). V was pared by 3 bases and J by 4 bases, with 5 bases of the junction left unmatched. CDR3 nucleotide sequence: TGTGCCAGCAGCTTTGGAGGGGGCCTCTATGGCTACACCTTC. As protein: CASSFGGGLYGYTF.

The chain carries TRBV27 and TRBJ1-2, with 10 positions matching TRBD1. Germline trimming cut 5 bases from V and 6 bases from J; bases unmatched to any gene: 0. The CDR3 totals 12 residues. Germline assignment: CDR1 MNHEY and CDR2 SMNVEV (reference sequence). DNA for the CDR3: TGTGCCAGCAGTGGACAGGGGGATGGCTACACCTTC. Translated, it gives CASSGQGDGYTF.

The gene calls are TRBV2 and TRBJ2-5; 10 positions agree with TRBD1. CDR1 is SNHLY, CDR2 FYNNEI, per germline. The CDR3 runs 15 residues. V lost 8 bases, J lost 5 bases, and 11 bases stayed unmatched. The CDR3 DNA sequence: TGTGCCAGCGAGGCCGACAGGGGGCGATCGGAGACCCAGTACTTC. Translated: CASEADRGRSETQYF.

The V and J genes are TRBV28 and TRBJ2-3; D unclear. Trimming left V 7 bases short and J 3 bases short, with 5 bases between. CDR1 MDHEN and CDR2 SYDVKM come from the germline V gene. The CDR3 has 11 amino acids. The CDR3 region is CASTITDTQYF. The CDR3 region has the DNA TGTGCCAGCACCATTACAGATACGCAGTATTTT.

This clone appeared a single time. V and J are TRBV5-3 and TRBJ1-2, with D possibly TRBD1 on 5 matching bases. TRBV5-3 is an open reading frame whose function is uncertain. Deletions cut 1 base from V and 7 bases from J, with 20 bases between. The CDR3 spans 16 residues. In DNA form, the CDR3 reads TGTGCCAGAAGCTTGAATACGGGACTGGAGGCTCGTGGCTACACCTTC. This sequence encodes CARSLNTGLEARGYTF.

V and J are TRBV7-2 and TRBJ2-7; 8 nucleotides agree with TRBD2. The V and J ends lost 1 base and 6 bases, in that order; junction bases with no gene match: 8. CDR1 and CDR2 from the germline V gene are SGHTA and FQGNSA. The CDR3 sequence is 15 residues long. The CDR3 coding sequence is TGTGCCAGCAGCTTAGAGGGTAGCGGGACGGTCGAGCAGTACTTC. Translating gives CASSLEGSGTVEQYF.

J is TRBJ1-2 and V is TRBV5-1, with D unresolved. CDR1 is SGHRS and CDR2 is YFSETQ in the germline V gene. This CDR3 comprises 16 residues. With 4 bases removed from V and 4 bases from J, the gap between germline ends came to 20 bases. The CDR3 DNA is TGCGCCAGCAGCGGCGGACGCATACTCGAGGGCTATGGCTACACCTTC. It encodes CASSGGRILEGYGYTF.

The chain links TRBV21-1 to TRBJ2-1; the table's TRBD1 call for D was not verified on the DNA. TRBV21-1 is noted as a pseudogene. This CDR3 comprises 19 residues. CDR3 sequence: CASSTCPVRGQGTYNEQFF. Here the CDR3 DNA reads TGTGCCAGCAGCACCTGTCCGGTTAGGGGACAGGGGACCTACAATGAGCAGTTCTTC.

The chain couples TRBV7-2 to TRBJ2-1; 9 nucleotides agree with TRBD2. The germline CDR1 and CDR2 sequences are SGHTA and FQGNSA. The CDR3 consists of 17 residues. Losses at the gene ends were 3 bases for V and 2 bases for J; bases not matched to a gene: 8. The CDR3 reads CASSFLTSGNTYNEQFF. CDR3 coding DNA: TGTGCCAGCAGCTTCTTGACTAGCGGAAATACCTACAATGAGCAGTTCTTC.

This chain uses TRBV6-5 with TRBJ2-7, with D maybe TRBD1 (5 bases). This CDR3 is 14 amino acids long. Looked up from germline, CDR1 is MNHEY and CDR2 is SVGAGI. V was cut by 2 bases and J by 6 bases, with 14 bases left in between. CDR3 region: CASSYPGRVREQYF. The CDR3 DNA is TGTGCCAGCAGTTACCCGGGCAGGGTCCGCGAGCAGTACTTC.

V usage is TRBV27 and J usage is TRBJ1-1, with D possibly TRBD1 on 6 matching bases. Trimming took off 6 bases at V and 11 bases at J, with 22 bases between the two ends. The CDR3 runs 14 residues. Germline values: CDR1 MNHEY, CDR2 SMNVEV (reference sequence). In DNA, the CDR3 is TGTGCCAGCAGGGGGGGGGCGCTGAGTCATGGGGCTTTCTTT. As protein: CASRGGALSHGAFF.

This clone came up once. The chain joins TRBV7-9 to TRBJ1-1, with D unclear. V shed 5 bases and J shed 0 bases, with 19 bases lying between them. The CDR3 extends over 17 amino acids. The V gene's germline CDR1 is SEHNR and CDR2 FQNEAQ (reference sequence). The CDR3 region is CASSRTAVVGVNTEAFF. As DNA, the CDR3 is TGTGCCAGCAGCAGAACAGCGGTCGTCGGCGTGAACACTGAAGCTTTCTTT.

The CDR3 bases are TGTGCCAGCAGCTTAAGAGTTATCGATACGCAGTATTTT. Its protein is CASSLRVIDTQYF. This chain connects TRBV11-3 to TRBJ2-3, with D uncertain. Germline CDR1 SGHNT, CDR2 YENEEA. This CDR3 is built from 13 residues. V dropped 2 bases and J dropped 6 bases, with 9 bases sitting between them.